Listed below are T cell receptor beta chains from one sample, sequenced in a study of T cells in Graves' hyperthyroidism and ophthalmopathy. MiXCR, run by TCRdb on the multiplex PCR reads, gives a single entry per CDR3 protein. Of about 710,000 distinct CDR3 sequences in the sample, over 15% are singletons; the top ten hold under 9.5%. The sample taken for sequencing was blood. The receptors were sampled from a man between 18 and 29 years old with Graves' hyperthyroidism. Both conserved end residues are part of each CDR3.

>TRBV18|12|TRBJ2-1
CASSHKWDEQFF
>TRBV12-3/TRBV12-4|14|TRBJ1-5
CASSPTGPRQPQHF
>TRBV6-1|17|TRBJ2-2
CASSGFVGTPGTGELFF
>TRBV6-5|17|TRBJ2-5
CASSYSTSGRAKETQYF
>TRBV11-3|17|TRBJ2-2
CASSFPRTGVNTGELFF
>TRBV28|14|TRBJ2-7
CASSSRGPRYEQYF
>TRBV20-1|13|TRBJ2-1
CSARRDHYNEQFF
>TRBV27|14|TRBJ2-7
CASSLGVVGAEQYF
>TRBV30|14|TRBJ2-5
CAWSVGWRMETQYF
>TRBV7-9|15|TRBJ2-7
CASSLVLGSTYEQYF
>TRBV19|14|TRBJ2-1
CASSRDSFLDEQFF
>TRBV6-1|13|TRBJ1-2
CASDQRGADGYTF
>TRBV15|16|TRBJ2-3
CATSNGRAGGTDTQYF
>TRBV7-9|11|TRBJ1-1
CATYRGSEAFF
>TRBV7-8|15|TRBJ2-1
CASSPGAETYNEQFF
>TRBV6-1|15|TRBJ1-1
CASSERGFKNTEAFF
>TRBV20-1|13|TRBJ1-1
CSAPGTVNTEAFF
>TRBV24-1|15|TRBJ2-2
CATSDLGTNTGELFF
>TRBV7-8|14|TRBJ1-1
CASSLIRGNTEAFF
>TRBV19|13|TRBJ2-7
CASSIGPTYEQYF
>TRBV12-3/TRBV12-4|15|TRBJ2-2
CASSFRPGGPGELFF
>TRBV12-3/TRBV12-4|14|TRBJ2-3
CASSWSGKTDTQYF
>TRBV20-1|13|TRBJ2-7
CSASYGTKYEQYF
>TRBV3-1|16|TRBJ1-1
CASSQEQGAGNTEAFF
>TRBV20-1|13|TRBJ1-1
CSAGGTDGTEAFF
>TRBV30|13|TRBJ2-7
CAATRPSSYEQYF
>TRBV12-3/TRBV12-4|18|TRBJ2-1
CASSLGLAGQLSYNEQFF
>TRBV2|13|TRBJ1-2
CARKLGGVDGYTF
>TRBV28|12|TRBJ2-3
CASGWGFDQQYF
>TRBV12-3/TRBV12-4|15|TRBJ2-7
CASSLRARGVREQYF
>TRBV25-1|14|TRBJ1-2
CASSEGSLIYGYTF
>TRBV15|15|TRBJ2-5
CATSDIIAGQETQYF
>TRBV28|18|TRBJ2-3
CASSSIRPFDSSTDTQYF
>TRBV27|18|TRBJ2-1
CASSSLSSLAVPYNEQFF
>TRBV6-1|12|TRBJ1-2
CASTEGDYGYTF
>TRBV19|15|TRBJ1-1
CASSMSRGRGTEAFF
>TRBV2|16|TRBJ2-5
CASSYLGTSRQETQYF
>TRBV28|14|TRBJ2-7
CASTAGGPGNEQYF